The clone carrying this T cell receptor beta chain was recorded a few times. The data are from a study of T cell repertoires in cytomegalovirus infection. Study-level information: Public TCR beta signatures indicated both CMV infection and matching HLA type.

TCRdb itself ran the reads through MiXCR, one entry per CDR3 protein. Of approximately 160,000 distinct CDR3 sequences in the sample, under 20% were seen once. In germline, CDR1 is KGHDR, CDR2 SFDVKD. The CDR3 spans 15 residues. Trimming cost V 4 bases and J 3 bases; bases outside gene matches: 2. The V call is TRBV24-1, the J call TRBJ2-3; 11 bases agree with TRBD1. The sample was CD8+ T cells from PBMCs. This clonotype was sampled from a human donor in good health (CMV status not recorded). Some clones in this sample may be carry-over from other donors' samples. CDR3 residues: CATSDGQGATDTQYF. In DNA form, the CDR3 reads TGTGCCACCAGTGACGGACAGGGGGCTACAGATACGCAGTATTTT.